Presented here are 29 T cell receptor beta chains from one specimen sequenced in a study of blood T cell repertoires in COVID-19. Produced via immunoSEQ multiplex PCR; TCRdb's table is partial and in-frame only. The table lists about 250,000 clones, about 90% of them singletons. Sequencing used peripheral blood. These receptors all come from a man under 40 with COVID-19, enrolled during active disease.

This chain links TRBV27 with TRBJ1-4; D remains unclear. Germline V CDR1 and CDR2: MNHEY, SMNVEV (reference sequence). The CDR3 has 13 amino acids. Trimming removed 6 bases at V and 7 bases at J, with 12 bases between. The CDR3 DNA reads TGTGCCAGCAGCAGTACAGAGGGTGAAAAACTGTTTTTT. This sequence encodes CASSSTEGEKLFF.

The chain links TRBV9 to TRBJ1-4, with 7 bases aligning to TRBD1. The V and J ends lost 2 bases and 8 bases, in that order; junction bases with no gene match: 6. There are 14 residues in the CDR3. CDR1 is SGDLS and CDR2 is YYNGEE in the germline V gene. In nucleotides, the CDR3 is TGTGCCAGCAGCGTGACAGGGTTGGACGAAAAACTGTTTTTT. It codes for CASSVTGLDEKLFF.

CDR3 protein: CASSPPGGSQAFF. DNA of the CDR3: TGCGCCAGCAGCCCCCCCGGGGGGTCGCAAGCTTTCTTT. The J gene is TRBJ1-1, the V gene TRBV4-1; maybe TRBD1 (5 bases). Germline V gene data show CDR1 as MGHRA and CDR2 as YSYEKL. The germline V and J ends were trimmed by 4 bases and 9 bases, with 15 bases remaining between them. The CDR3 has 13 amino acids.

This chain joins TRBV5-1 and TRBJ2-1, with TRBD1 identical over 10 bases. V gave up 2 bases and J gave up 8 bases; unmatched junction bases: 7. CDR3 length: 15 residues. Germline CDR1 and CDR2: SGHRS and YFSETQ. The CDR3 region is CASSLSGTGADEQFF. The DNA for the CDR3 is TGCGCCAGCAGCTTATCCGGGACAGGGGCTGATGAGCAGTTCTTC.

The rearrangement links TRBV19 to TRBJ1-5; 8 nucleotides line up with TRBD1. The V gene end was trimmed by 7 bases and the J gene end by 6 bases; junction bases not matched to a gene: 11. Germline assignment: CDR1 LNHDA and CDR2 SQIVND (reference sequence). The CDR3 consists of 15 residues. The DNA for the CDR3 is TGTGCCAGTACCCGGACAGGGAAGTCCAGTCAGCCCCAGCATTTT. Translated, it gives CASTRTGKSSQPQHF.

The chain employs TRBV5-6 and TRBJ1-2, with D possibly TRBD1 on 5 matching bases. Between the trimmed V and J ends, which lost 5 bases and 8 bases, there was a span of 16 bases. CDR1 and CDR2 (germline): SGHDT, YYEEEE. This CDR3 comprises 13 residues. CDR3 in amino acids: CASSLTGGDGYTF. The CDR3 nucleotides are TGTGCCAGCAGTCTGACGGGGGGTGACGGCTACACCTTC. The full variable domain, with the rest looked up from reference TRBV5-6 and TRBJ1-2, is DAGVTQSPTHLIKTRGQQVTLRCSPKSGHDTVSWYQQALGQGPQFIFQYYEEEERQRGNFPDRFSGHQFPNYSSELNVNALLLGDSALYLCASSLTGGDGYTFGSGTRLTVV.

This clone was observed a handful of times. This rearrangement joins TRBV7-2 to TRBJ1-2, with no clear D. V was shortened by 2 bases and J by 3 bases, with 7 bases between the two germline ends. The length of the CDR3 is 13 residues. CDR1 and CDR2 from the germline V gene are SGHTA and FQGNSA. CDR3 DNA sequence: TGTGCCAGCAGCTTAACTGAATACTATGGCTACACCTTC. This sequence encodes CASSLTEYYGYTF.

The chain uses TRBV6-1 and TRBJ1-1; D gene ambiguous. Trimming stripped 2 bases from V and 10 bases from J, with 5 bases between. Germline V gene sequence: CDR1 MNHNS, CDR2 SASEGT. There are 10 residues in the CDR3. The CDR3 DNA follows: TGTGCCAGCAGTGAATCGGGAGCTTTCTTT. This gives the protein CASSESGAFF.

V is TRBV10-2 and J is TRBJ1-2, with D perhaps matching TRBD1 (6 bases). From germline, CDR1 is WSHSY and CDR2 SAAADI. The length of the CDR3 is 13 residues. The V end lost 8 bases, the J end lost 8 bases, and 18 bases lay between the germline ends. The DNA of the CDR3 is TGCGCCAGCCGGGAGGGGGGCACGGGAGGCTACACCTTC. Its translation: CASREGGTGGYTF.

The chain is built from TRBV6-6 and TRBJ1-5, with D perhaps matching TRBD1 (6 bases). V was trimmed by 9 bases and J by 6 bases, leaving 21 bases between them. Germline lookup yields CDR1 MNHNY and CDR2 SVGAGI (reference sequence). The CDR3 runs 15 residues. CDR3 DNA: TGTGCCAGTAAGAGCCCTGAGGGGGAGGGTCAGCCCCAGCATTTT. Protein: CASKSPEGEGQPQHF.

This chain joins TRBV19 and TRBJ1-2, with TRBD1 as a possible D gene (5 bases). The CDR3 sequence is 15 residues long. Germline values: CDR1 LNHDA, CDR2 SQIVND (reference sequence). V was cut by 9 bases and J by 5 bases, with 22 bases left in between. The CDR3 protein is CASAAGGTTLYGYTF. CDR3 sequence (DNA): TGTGCCAGCGCCGCCGGGGGGACCACACTATATGGCTACACCTTC.

Concerning this clone itself: Other DNA variants within this sample encode the same CDR3. The rearrangement uses TRBV6-1 and TRBJ1-2; D unclear. Germline loops: CDR1 MNHNS, CDR2 SASEGT. V gave up 3 bases and J gave up 7 bases, with 6 bases separating them. This CDR3 spans 11 amino acids. The CDR3 sequence is CASSESIGYTF. CDR3 nucleotide sequence: TGTGCCAGCAGTGAGTCTATTGGCTACACCTTC.

This sequence joins TRBV3-1 (or the pseudogene TRBV3-2) and TRBJ1-3; TRBD1 is a possible D gene (6 bases). CDR1 is LGHDT and CDR2 is YNNKEL in the germline V gene (reference sequence). Trimming took off 5 bases at V and 0 bases at J, with 14 bases between the two ends. The CDR3 has 16 amino acids. CDR3 region: CASSINAGASGNTIYF. The CDR3 DNA is TGTGCCAGCAGCATAAATGCAGGGGCCTCTGGAAACACCATATATTTT.

The rearrangement links TRBV6-5 to TRBJ2-5; D is possibly TRBD2 (5 bases). The CDR3 runs 15 residues. CDR1 and CDR2 from the germline V gene are MNHEY and SVGAGI. The V and J ends lost 5 bases and 1 base respectively, with 14 bases between them. CDR3: CASSSAEDFQETQYF. The CDR3 nucleotides are TGTGCCAGCAGTAGCGCTGAGGACTTCCAAGAGACCCAGTACTTC.

The DNA of the CDR3 is TGCGCCAGCAGCCAGGGACAGGCGGTGGCTGAAGCTTTCTTT. It encodes CASSQGQAVAEAFF. The V and J genes are TRBV4-1 and TRBJ1-1; TRBD1 matches at 8 bases. V shed 3 bases and J 6 bases; nucleotides not matched to a gene: 6. The CDR3 has 14 amino acids. Germline V gene sequence: CDR1 MGHRA, CDR2 YSYEKL.

This clone was observed a handful of times. The rearrangement uses TRBV12-5 and TRBJ1-2; no definite D call. The germline V gene encodes CDR1 LGHNT and CDR2 FRNRAP. V shed 3 bases and J shed 14 bases, with 16 bases lying between them. The CDR3 extends over 12 amino acids. The CDR3 here is CASGFGPTGLTF. CDR3 coding DNA: TGTGCTAGTGGTTTTGGCCCCACCGGACTAACCTTC.

The rearrangement links TRBV6-2 or TRBV6-3 to TRBJ1-2; 9 nucleotides align to TRBD1. The J segment lost 8 bases and the V segment lost 2 bases, leaving 6 bases of the junction unmatched. This CDR3 is built from 14 residues. Germline-derived CDR1 and CDR2 are MNHEY and SVGEGT. The CDR3 sequence: CASSYPRTGEGYTF. DNA for the CDR3: TGTGCCAGCAGTTACCCCCGGACAGGGGAGGGCTACACCTTC.

This chain joins TRBV5-1 and TRBJ1-6; TRBD1 matches at 8 bases. CDR3 length: 14 amino acids. V shed 2 bases, J shed 7 bases, and the junction held 2 bases outside the gene matches. Germline V gene sequence: CDR1 SGHRS, CDR2 YFSETQ. The CDR3: CASSFRDRNSPLHF. The DNA of the CDR3 is TGCGCCAGCAGCTTCCGGGACAGGAATTCACCCCTCCACTTT. Looking up the rest from reference TRBV5-1 and TRBJ1-6 gives the full variable domain: KAGVTQTPRYLIKTRGQQVTLSCSPISGHRSVSWYQQTPGQGLQFLFEYFSETQRNKGNFPGRFSGRQFSNSRSEMNVSTLELGDSALYLCASSFRDRNSPLHFGNGTRLTVT.

Points on this clone: The sample holds other DNA sequences that translate to the same CDR3. The chain carries TRBV30 and TRBJ1-5; 7 nucleotides agree with TRBD1. CDR1 GTSNPN and CDR2 SVGIG come from the germline V gene (reference sequence). This CDR3 is 13 amino acids long. V trimming: 0 bases; J trimming: 5 bases; junction bases outside the gene matches: 1. CDR3 loop: CAWSVQGDQPQHF. The CDR3 DNA reads as TGTGCCTGGAGTGTCCAGGGGGATCAGCCCCAGCATTTT.

The chain recombines TRBV5-1 with TRBJ2-7; D is uncertain. V gave up 4 bases and J gave up 0 bases, with 8 bases separating them. CDR3 length: 13 amino acids. Germline V gene data show CDR1 as SGHRS and CDR2 as YFSETQ. The CDR3 sequence is CASSGTSSYEQYF. The CDR3 DNA reads TGCGCCAGCAGCGGTACCAGCTCCTACGAGCAGTACTTC. The full variable domain, with the rest looked up from reference TRBV5-1 and TRBJ2-7, is KAGVTQTPRYLIKTRGQQVTLSCSPISGHRSVSWYQQTPGQGLQFLFEYFSETQRNKGNFPGRFSGRQFSNSRSEMNVSTLELGDSALYLCASSGTSSYEQYFGPGTRLTVT.

The genes are TRBV30 and TRBJ1-5; D is uncertain. The CDR3 contains 13 residues. V was pared by 0 bases and J by 5 bases, with 8 bases between. Germline assignment: CDR1 GTSNPN and CDR2 SVGIG (reference sequence). The CDR3 here is CAWSVDGDQPQHF. Here the CDR3 DNA reads TGTGCCTGGAGTGTAGACGGGGATCAGCCCCAGCATTTT.

Only one count was recorded for this clone. The gene calls are TRBV7-6 and TRBJ2-7; tentative D call: TRBD1 (5 bases). The V gene's germline CDR1 is SGHVS and CDR2 FNYEAQ. This CDR3 comprises 13 residues. V was shortened by 5 bases and J by 5 bases, with 13 bases between the two germline ends. CDR3: CASSRREDDEQYF. CDR3 nucleotide sequence: TGTGCCAGCAGCCGCAGGGAAGACGACGAGCAGTACTTC.

This clone appeared once. This sequence joins TRBV5-4 and TRBJ2-5; D possibly corresponds to TRBD1 (6 bases). The V end lost 0 bases, the J end lost 5 bases, and 11 bases lay between the germline ends. From germline, CDR1 is SGHNT and CDR2 YYREEE (reference sequence). The CDR3 totals 14 residues. The CDR3 protein is CASSLGGLAETQYF. For the CDR3, the DNA is TGTGCCAGCAGCTTGGGGGGGCTTGCGGAGACCCAGTACTTC. Looking up the rest from reference TRBV5-4 and TRBJ2-5 gives the full variable domain: ETGVTQSPTHLIKTRGQQVTLRCSSQSGHNTVSWYQQALGQGPQFIFQYYREEENGRGNFPPRFSGLQFPNYSSELNVNALELDDSALYLCASSLGGLAETQYFGPGTRLLVL.

This clone was seen a single time. For the CDR3, the DNA is TGTGCCAGCAGTTTATATCTCGGGTCTAGCGGGGGTTCTGGGGCCAACGTCCTGACTTTC. This translates into CASSLYLGSSGGSGANVLTF. The V and J genes are TRBV27 and TRBJ2-6; 10 bases fit TRBD2. Germline V gene sequence: CDR1 MNHEY, CDR2 SMNVEV (reference sequence). The CDR3 has 20 residues. J was trimmed by 1 base and V by 1 base; bases with no gene match: 10.

CDR3 in amino acids: CASSPSQGLNEKLFF. The CDR3 DNA reads TGTGCCAGCTCACCATCGCAGGGACTTAATGAAAAACTGTTTTTT. This chain joins TRBV18 and TRBJ1-4, with a possible D match to TRBD1 (5 bases). V was pared by 2 bases and J by 4 bases, with 11 bases between. CDR1 KGHSH and CDR2 LQKENI come from the germline V gene. There are 15 residues in the CDR3.

This rearrangement joins TRBV9 to TRBJ2-1, with D maybe TRBD2 (6 bases). CDR3 length equals 14 residues. V lost 5 bases to trimming and J lost 6 bases, with 15 bases between them. Germline V lookup: CDR1 SGDLS, CDR2 YYNGEE. In DNA, the CDR3 is TGTGCCAGCAGTTTAGGCGGGGCTGCCAATGAGCAGTTCTTC. Translated, it gives CASSLGGAANEQFF.

The J gene is TRBJ1-1, the V gene TRBV29-1, with TRBD1 matching 8 bases. This CDR3 spans 15 amino acids. The germline V gene encodes CDR1 SQVTM and CDR2 ANQGSEA. Trimming at V came to 8 bases and at J to 6 bases, leaving 17 bases not matched to a gene. DNA of the CDR3: TGCAGCACGACAGGGGTGGGCGTCGGGGTCTCTGAAGCTTTCTTT. This gives the protein CSTTGVGVGVSEAFF.

The rearrangement uses TRBV3-1 (or the pseudogene TRBV3-2) and TRBJ1-2, with a weak D call TRBD1 (5 bases). Trimming removed 4 bases at V and 8 bases at J, with 14 bases between. The germline gives CDR1 LGHDT, CDR2 YNNKEL (reference sequence). The CDR3 is 13 amino acids. The DNA of the CDR3 is TGTGCCAGCAGCCCCCAGGGCCAAGGAGGCTACACCTTC. Translation gives CASSPQGQGGYTF.

The chain joins TRBV18 to TRBJ1-2; 9 positions match TRBD1. The CDR3 sequence is 15 residues long. Germline V gene data show CDR1 as KGHSH and CDR2 as LQKENI. Trimming cost V 2 bases and J 4 bases; bases outside gene matches: 5. The CDR3 nucleotides are TGTGCCAGCTCACCAGGGACAGGGCCATTCTATGGCTACACCTTC. It codes for CASSPGTGPFYGYTF. The variable domain in full, with the rest retrieved from reference TRBV18 and TRBJ1-2, is NAGVMQNPRHLVRRRGQEARLRCSPMKGHSHVYWYRQLPEEGLKFMVYLQKENIIDESGMPKERFSAEFPKEGPSILRIQQVVRGDSAAYFCASSPGTGPFYGYTFGSGTRLTVV.